This record looks at one T cell receptor beta chain sequence and its context. Antigen specificity is unknown. This sample is drawn from a study of cytomegalovirus exposure and HLA in healthy donors. Regarding the study as a whole: Later analysis identified a missense DCLRE1C variant that was linked to TCR beta V- and J-gene trimming.

This CDR3 is built from 16 residues. V shed 4 bases, J shed 0 bases, and the junction held 9 bases outside the gene matches. Germline V gene data show CDR1 as SGHRS and CDR2 as YFSETQ. Primers for the PCR totalled 60 Vbeta and 13 Jbeta. Here immunoSEQ multiplex PCR was the method, and the copy in TCRdb shows in-frame clones only, minus some. This sample has about 150,000 clones, with about 85% found just once. The sample consisted of PBMCs. The V gene is TRBV5-1, the J gene TRBJ1-1, with 7 nucleotides matching TRBD1. The receptor's source is a man younger than 35 in good health and CMV-seronegative. The CDR3 coding sequence is TGCGCCAGCAGCCCCTACCCGACAGGGATGAACACTGAAGCTTTCTTT. Protein: CASSPYPTGMNTEAFF.